This TCR beta chain was captured in a study of tumor-infiltrating lymphocytes in primary liver carcinoma. Overall study results and limits: Blood's top-250-clone fraction was significantly lower than that of tumors (p = 0.039).

The researchers produced TCR beta cDNA from about 510 ng total RNA with a constant-region primer. Construction of TCR beta libraries relied on three successive nested multiplex PCR rounds employing slightly modified ARM-PCR. For roughly 10 cycles apiece, the opening two PCR rounds ran with TRBV1-TRBV30 forward primers and a C-beta reverse primer. TCRdb analysed the multiplex PCR reads with MiXCR anew, one entry per CDR3 protein. This table has 100,000 to 150,000 distinct CDR3 sequences, around 60% appearing once. Taking about 19-31 mg of unsorted bulk tissue, the authors co-extracted RNA and DNA. Histology found more than 80% viable tumor cells per sample. As for this clonotype: As yet, its antigen is unknown.

V gave up 4 bases and J gave up 6 bases, with 17 bases separating them. Germline V gene data show CDR1 as SGHAT and CDR2 as FQNNGV. The CDR3 has 15 residues. The gene calls are TRBV11-2 and TRBJ2-3, with D tentatively TRBD2 (6 bases). Material: liver tumor tissue from sampling region 3. Specified subset: tumor region T3, left-lateral pole. The receptor's source is a woman in her fifties or sixties with primary liver carcinoma and hepatitis B virus infection. CDR3 sequence reads: CASSSRGWESDTQYF. In nucleotides, the CDR3 is TGTGCCAGCAGCTCCCGGGGGTGGGAGAGTGATACGCAGTATTTT. Using reference TRBV11-2 and TRBJ2-3 for the parts outside the CDR3, the full variable domain is EAGVAQSPRYKIIEKRQSVAFWCNPISGHATLYWYQQILGQGPKLLIQFQNNGVVDDSQLPKDRFSAERLKGVDSTLKIQPAKLEDSAVYLCASSSRGWESDTQYFGPGTRLTVL.